These 14 T cell receptor beta chains were all obtained from the same sample, sequenced in a study of T cell responses to AZD1222 COVID-19 vaccine. Sequenced by immunoSEQ multiplex PCR; TCRdb stores in-frame clones only, minus some. The sample records under 150,000 clones, roughly 93% being singletons. Source: peripheral blood, taken 28 days after the second AZD1222 dose. These receptors were obtained from an adult who received the AZD1222 COVID-19 vaccine.

The chain recombines TRBV11-2 with TRBJ2-1; D uncertain. The CDR3 runs 13 residues. The germline gives CDR1 SGHAT, CDR2 FQNNGV. Trimming pared 5 bases from V and 6 bases from J, leaving 11 bases between. The CDR3 nucleotides read TGTGCCAGCAGCCTCTCCGTCGGCAATGAGCAGTTCTTC. Translating it yields CASSLSVGNEQFF.

This rearrangement joins TRBV13 to TRBJ2-3, with TRBD2 matching 9 bases. CDR1 and CDR2 from the germline V gene are PRHDT and FYEKMQ (reference sequence). CDR3 length equals 14 residues. The trim removed 11 bases at V and 4 bases at J, leaving 10 bases unmatched. CDR3 in amino acids: CAFSGAGGPDTQYF. The CDR3 bases are TGTGCCTTCTCGGGTGCGGGGGGGCCAGATACGCAGTATTTT.

A few counts support this clone. In the same sample, other DNA sequences code for this CDR3. The gene calls are TRBV11-3 and TRBJ1-1; D gene uncertain. The CDR3 length is 13 residues. Trimming stripped 1 base from V and 1 base from J, with 4 bases between. Looked up from germline, CDR1 is SGHNT and CDR2 is YENEEA. The CDR3 region has the DNA TGTGCCAGCAGCTTAGGAGGGAACACTGAAGCTTTCTTT. This translates into CASSLGGNTEAFF.

The chain employs TRBV5-1 and TRBJ1-1, with a possible D match to TRBD1 (6 bases). This CDR3 has 15 residues. The V and J ends lost 7 bases and 0 bases respectively, with 16 bases between them. In germline, CDR1 is SGHRS, CDR2 YFSETQ. CDR3 nucleotides: TGCGCCAGCCGCCCGGGGGCGGCGGTGAACACTGAAGCTTTCTTT. This sequence encodes CASRPGAAVNTEAFF.

This chain connects TRBV4-2 to TRBJ2-4, with a tentative D call TRBD1 (5 bases). The CDR3 sequence is 16 residues long. V lost 1 base to trimming and J lost 2 bases, with 12 bases between them. Germline CDR1 is LGHNA and CDR2 is YNFKEQ. The CDR3 DNA reads TGTGCCAGCAGCCAAGGCAGGGTGGGCCCCAAAAACATTCAGTACTTC. It codes for CASSQGRVGPKNIQYF.

The chain joins TRBV28 to TRBJ1-4, with D possibly matching TRBD1 (6 bases). Germline V gene sequence: CDR1 MDHEN, CDR2 SYDVKM. Trimming took 5 bases from V and 4 from J, leaving 14 bases between them. This CDR3 contains 15 residues. The CDR3 sequence is CASSQRGFYNEKLFF. For the CDR3, the DNA is TGTGCCAGCAGTCAGAGGGGGTTTTATAATGAAAAACTGTTTTTT.

V is TRBV18 and J is TRBJ1-6; D uncertain. The CDR3 is made up of 15 amino acids. Germline CDR1 KGHSH, CDR2 LQKENI. V lost 4 bases to trimming and J lost 8 bases, with 15 bases between them. The CDR3 sequence is CASSLPEGYYSPLHF. CDR3 bases: TGTGCCAGCTCACTCCCTGAGGGTTATTATTCACCCCTCCACTTT.

The CDR3 loop is CASSLEDNTEAFF. The CDR3 bases are TGTGCCAGCAGCCTGGAGGATAACACTGAAGCTTTCTTT. The chain joins TRBV5-4 to TRBJ1-1; D is undetermined. Trimming stripped 4 bases from V and 2 bases from J, with 9 bases between. The CDR3 consists of 13 residues. The germline CDR1 and CDR2 sequences are SGHNT and YYREEE (reference sequence). Full variable domain (missing parts from reference TRBV5-4 and TRBJ1-1): ETGVTQSPTHLIKTRGQQVTLRCSSQSGHNTVSWYQQALGQGPQFIFQYYREEENGRGNFPPRFSGLQFPNYSSELNVNALELDDSALYLCASSLEDNTEAFFGQGTRLTVV.

The chain links TRBV9 to TRBJ1-6, with unresolved D. V lost 0 bases and J lost 11, with 9 bases in between. The CDR3 sequence is 13 residues long. CDR1 is SGDLS and CDR2 is YYNGEE in the germline V gene. The CDR3 DNA reads TGTGCCAGCAGCGTAGCTACCACCCCACCCCTCCACTTT. This sequence encodes CASSVATTPPLHF.

The chain uses TRBV9 and TRBJ1-4; possible D gene TRBD1, 6 bases. The CDR3 has 15 amino acids. The germline V gene has CDR1 SGDLS and CDR2 YYNGEE. The V end lost 0 bases, the J end lost 8 bases, and 14 bases lay between the germline ends. Here the CDR3 reads CASSVGGGRSEKLFF. Here the CDR3 DNA reads TGTGCCAGCAGCGTAGGCGGGGGCAGATCCGAAAAACTGTTTTTT.

The CDR3 loop is CASSLSGQGFNEKLFF. For the CDR3, the DNA is TGTGCCAGCAGCCTGTCTGGACAGGGGTTTAATGAAAAACTGTTTTTT. The rearrangement joins TRBV4-2 to TRBJ1-4, with 9 bases that match TRBD1. Losses at the gene ends were 4 bases for V and 4 bases for J; bases not matched to a gene: 7. The germline CDR1 and CDR2 sequences are LGHNA and YNFKEQ. The CDR3 sequence is 16 residues long.

This rearrangement joins TRBV5-1 to TRBJ2-5; D is perhaps TRBD1 (6 bases). Germline-derived CDR1 and CDR2 are SGHRS and YFSETQ. V lost 5 bases to trimming and J lost 1 base, with 12 bases between them. CDR3 length: 14 residues. The DNA for the CDR3 is TGCGCCAGCAGTGAAGCGACAGGCCAAGAGACCCAGTACTTC. It translates to CASSEATGQETQYF. Using reference TRBV5-1 and TRBJ2-5 for the parts outside the CDR3, the full variable domain is KAGVTQTPRYLIKTRGQQVTLSCSPISGHRSVSWYQQTPGQGLQFLFEYFSETQRNKGNFPGRFSGRQFSNSRSEMNVSTLELGDSALYLCASSEATGQETQYFGPGTRLLVL.

In its sample, this clone was seen a few times. The chain joins TRBV15 to TRBJ1-1; perhaps TRBD1 as D (5 bases). The V gene lost 2 bases and the J gene lost 7 bases, with 11 bases spanning the gap. The CDR3 is made up of 13 amino acids. CDR1 and CDR2 from the germline V gene are LNHNV and YYDKDF (reference sequence). DNA of the CDR3: TGTGCCACCAGCAGACGGGGGACTGATGAAGCTTTCTTT. It encodes CATSRRGTDEAFF.

Concerning this clone itself: In the same sample, other DNA sequences code for this CDR3. V is TRBV18 and J is TRBJ1-1, with D perhaps matching TRBD1 (5 bases). The CDR3 is 14 amino acids. The ends were cut back, 1 base at V and 2 bases at J, with 8 bases in the middle. Germline V CDR1 and CDR2: KGHSH, LQKENI. The CDR3 region has the DNA TGTGCCAGCTCACCACAGGGGAGCAACACTGAAGCTTTCTTT. Translating it yields CASSPQGSNTEAFF.